This TCR beta chain was documented in a study of PD-1 blockade in classical Hodgkin lymphoma. Looking at the study overall: The patients were dosed with nivolumab 3 mg/kg, infused intravenously every 2 weeks. Regarding the study as a whole: CD4+ TCR diversity rose significantly by C4D1, and CD8+ TCR diversity did not.

Concerning this clone itself: Its antigen is unknown.

Measured with immunoSEQ multiplex PCR; TCRdb has only the in-frame clones, and not every one. The sample includes roughly 50,000 clones, approximately 86% of them seen just once. The CDR3 contains 16 residues. Trimming cost V 0 bases and J 2 bases; bases outside gene matches: 8. Germline CDR1 reads SGHNT; CDR2 reads YYREEE (reference sequence). Described time point: cycle 4 day 1 (C4D1), after more than five weeks of nivolumab. Every single patient, without exception, relapsed after autologous stem cell transplantation, and brentuximab vedotin exposure varied. The receptor was derived from a human donor with classical Hodgkin lymphoma. Here the sequenced sample was peripheral blood mononuclear cells (PBMCs), taken before the fourth cycle of nivolumab. The chain recombines TRBV5-4 with TRBJ2-7, with TRBD1 identical over 7 bases. As DNA, the CDR3 is TGTGCCAGCAGCTTGGCCGGACAGGTAGGACCCTACGAGCAGTACTTC. Translating it yields CASSLAGQVGPYEQYF.